This is a list of T cell receptor beta chains from one sample in a study of naive and memory T cell subsets. Each CDR3 protein is one row after TCRdb ran MiXCR on the UMI-ligation and nested PCR reads. The data show over 110,000 distinct CDR3 sequences, about 20% seen once. Material for sequencing was naive CD8+ T cells from blood. These receptors came from a human donor in good health. Both conserved end residues are part of each CDR3. A D gene is named only where the DNA matches it firmly. Only some rows state a clone size, as once, few, many or a class for expanded clones.

clone_size	v_call	j_call	d_call	cdr3_aa	cdr3_nt
NA	TRBV12-3/TRBV12-4	TRBJ2-3	NA	CASSTLAWDTQYF	TGTGCCAGCAGTACCTTGGCCTGGGATACGCAGTATTTT
few	TRBV20-1	TRBJ1-5	NA	CSARDFGDQPQHF	TGCAGTGCTAGAGATTTTGGGGATCAGCCCCAGCATTTT
few	TRBV27	TRBJ2-7	NA	CASSPPGPEQYF	TGTGCCAGCAGCCCCCCAGGACCAGAGCAGTACTTC
few	TRBV27	TRBJ2-7	NA	CASSASGPPYEQYF	TGTGCCAGCTCAGCGTCCGGGCCCCCCTACGAGCAGTACTTC
few	TRBV5-8	TRBJ2-7	NA	CASSPGGTYEQYF	TGTGCCAGCAGCCCTGGGGGGACCTACGAGCAGTACTTC
few	TRBV27	TRBJ1-4	NA	CASSLSTGANWEKLFF	TGTGCCAGCAGTTTATCGACGGGGGCGAATTGGGAAAAACTGTTTTTT
NA	TRBV28	TRBJ1-3	NA	CASREVPFSGNTIYF	TGTGCCAGCAGGGAGGTCCCTTTCTCGGGAAACACCATATATTTT
NA	TRBV12-3/TRBV12-4	TRBJ2-1	TRBD1	CASSKTGVHNEQFF	TGTGCCAGCAGTAAGACAGGGGTCCACAATGAGCAGTTCTTC
NA	TRBV3-1	TRBJ2-3	TRBD2	CASSQTRAGGSDTQYF	TGTGCCAGCAGCCAAACGCGAGCGGGGGGTTCAGATACGCAGTATTTT
NA	TRBV15	TRBJ2-4	NA	CATSRDFGLKKNIQYF	TGTGCCACCAGCAGAGATTTCGGTCTAAAGAAAAACATTCAGTACTTC
few	TRBV5-6	TRBJ2-1	NA	CASSFPGDYNEQFF	TGTGCCAGCAGCTTCCCAGGAGATTACAATGAGCAGTTCTTC
many	TRBV29-1	TRBJ2-1	NA	CSVGSEQFF	TGCAGCGTTGGTTCTGAGCAGTTCTTC
NA	TRBV3-1	TRBJ2-5	NA	CASSQVKARGQETQYF	TGTGCCAGCAGCCAAGTAAAGGCCCGGGGACAAGAGACCCAGTACTTC
NA	TRBV7-8	TRBJ1-5	NA	CASSPTIGAYNQPQHF	TGTGCCAGCAGCCCCACGATTGGGGCCTACAATCAGCCCCAGCATTTT
NA	TRBV6-5	TRBJ1-4	TRBD1	CASSSGQGSPEKLFF	TGTGCCAGCAGCTCTGGACAGGGGAGCCCGGAAAAACTGTTTTTT
few	TRBV20-1	TRBJ1-1	NA	CSARVWGETGEAFF	TGCAGTGCTAGAGTTTGGGGGGAGACTGGAGAAGCTTTCTTT
NA	TRBV10-3	TRBJ2-1	NA	CAISESRADALSNEQFF	TGTGCCATCAGTGAGTCAAGGGCCGACGCCTTGTCCAATGAGCAGTTCTTC
few	TRBV12-3/TRBV12-4	TRBJ2-5	TRBD1	CASRGQGFNQETQYF	TGTGCCAGCAGGGGACAGGGGTTTAATCAAGAGACCCAGTACTTC
NA	TRBV14	TRBJ2-2	NA	CASSLWGIEFAGELFF	TGTGCCAGCAGCCTCTGGGGAATCGAGTTCGCCGGGGAGCTGTTTTTT
NA	TRBV3-1	TRBJ1-3	NA	CASSQDGEVLAGLDF	TGTGCCAGCAGCCAAGATGGGGAAGTGCTTGCAGGCCTGGATTTT
few	TRBV5-4	TRBJ1-3	NA	CASSLYPQGISGNTIYF	TGTGCCAGCAGTTTGTACCCGCAGGGGATCTCTGGAAACACCATATATTTT
few	TRBV29-1	TRBJ2-1	NA	CSADRGFGNNEQFF	TGCAGCGCCGACCGGGGGTTTGGAAACAATGAGCAGTTCTTC
NA	TRBV30	TRBJ2-4	TRBD1	CAWPFTGQGDIRIQYF	TGTGCCTGGCCCTTCACGGGACAGGGTGATATTCGCATTCAGTACTTC
few	TRBV4-3	TRBJ2-4	NA	CASSQDEQGSNIQYF	TGCGCCAGCAGCCAAGACGAGCAGGGTAGTAACATTCAGTACTTC
few	TRBV20-1	TRBJ1-2	TRBD1	CSARDLILGQGHYGYTF	TGCAGTGCTAGAGATCTCATATTGGGACAGGGCCACTATGGCTACACCTTC
many	TRBV29-1	TRBJ2-7	NA	CSVRETSEQYF	TGCAGCGTTAGAGAGACGAGCGAGCAGTACTTC
NA	TRBV19	TRBJ2-7	NA	CASSIKPPGAGDEQYF	TGTGCCAGTAGTATTAAACCCCCGGGGGCCGGGGACGAGCAGTACTTC
NA	TRBV27	TRBJ2-3	NA	CASSLGSDTDTQYF	TGTGCCAGCAGTTTAGGCTCCGACACAGATACGCAGTATTTT
many	TRBV28	TRBJ2-3	NA	CASSLHPDPFNDTQYF	TGTGCCAGCAGTTTACACCCGGACCCTTTTAACGATACGCAGTATTTT
few	TRBV3-1	TRBJ2-2	NA	CASSHISFAGDTGELFF	TGTGCCAGCAGCCATATCTCCTTTGCAGGGGACACCGGGGAGCTGTTTTTT
few	TRBV10-3	TRBJ2-1	NA	CAINSPGQKDNEQFF	TGTGCCATCAACTCCCCGGGGCAAAAGGATAATGAGCAGTTCTTC
few	TRBV7-2	TRBJ2-7	NA	CASSLGGEGHEQYF	TGTGCCAGCAGCTTAGGGGGTGAAGGCCACGAGCAGTACTTC
NA	TRBV7-2	TRBJ1-5	NA	CASSPDSFNQPQHF	TGTGCCAGCAGCCCGGACAGTTTTAATCAGCCCCAGCATTTT
few	TRBV29-1	TRBJ1-2	TRBD1	CSVRSWDRPEGGNYGYTF	TGCAGCGTCCGGAGCTGGGACAGGCCAGAGGGGGGTAACTATGGCTACACCTTC
few	TRBV19	TRBJ1-1	NA	CASSISLNTEAFF	TGTGCCAGTAGTATCTCGTTGAACACTGAAGCTTTCTTT
NA	TRBV12-3/TRBV12-4	TRBJ2-1	NA	CASSPLGSSYNEQFF	TGTGCCAGCAGCCCCCTCGGGAGCTCCTACAATGAGCAGTTCTTC
few	TRBV12-5	TRBJ1-5	NA	CASGLTPGTPNQPQHF	TGTGCTAGTGGTTTGACACCCGGGACACCGAATCAGCCCCAGCATTTT
few	TRBV29-1	TRBJ2-7	NA	CSVETARPNEQYF	TGCAGCGTAGAGACCGCCAGGCCCAACGAGCAGTACTTC
few	TRBV5-1	TRBJ2-1	TRBD2	CASSLRLAGGLEQFF	TGCGCCAGCAGCTTAAGACTAGCGGGAGGACTTGAGCAGTTCTTC
few	TRBV28	TRBJ2-1	NA	CASSILSELYNEQFF	TGTGCCAGCAGTATCTTGAGTGAACTCTACAATGAGCAGTTCTTC
NA	TRBV20-1	TRBJ1-2	NA	CSARDRWAYGYTF	TGCAGTGCTAGAGATAGGTGGGCCTATGGCTACACCTTC